One sample yielded the 18 T cell receptor beta chains listed below, sequenced in a study of T cells after yellow fever vaccination. TCRdb processed the 5' RACE reads anew with MiXCR; each CDR3 protein has one entry. The sample records 85,000 to 100,000 distinct CDR3 sequences, about 6% being singletons. The material sequenced was CD8+ T cells sorted from PBMCs, taken 10 days after the yellow fever booster vaccination. These TCRs come from a man younger than 35 who received the YFV17D yellow fever vaccine.

This clonotype appeared a few times. The chain couples TRBV5-1 to TRBJ2-3; D is uncertain. There are 16 residues in the CDR3. V dropped 2 bases and J dropped 0 bases, with 13 bases sitting between them. Per germline, CDR1 SGHRS and CDR2 YFSETQ. The CDR3 reads CASSLVGVTSTDTQYF. The CDR3 region has the DNA TGCGCCAGCAGCTTAGTTGGGGTGACTAGCACAGATACGCAGTATTTT.

This clonotype was observed a few times. The V call is TRBV3-1, the J call TRBJ1-1; D remains unclear. The CDR3 length is 11 residues. Trimming shortened V by 1 base and J by 5 bases, and 2 bases separated the two germline ends. The V gene's germline CDR1 is LGHDT and CDR2 YNNKEL (reference sequence). The CDR3 DNA follows: TGTGCCAGCAGCCAAGGAACTGAAGCTTTCTTT. It specifies CASSQGTEAFF.

This clonotype came up a few times. In nucleotides, the CDR3 is TGTGCCAGCAGTGGGAGCCAGGACAGCGCCAAAAACATTCAGTACTTC. This gives the protein CASSGSQDSAKNIQYF. The chain has TRBV2 and TRBJ2-4; D may be TRBD1 (6 bases). Trimming removed 4 bases from V and 1 base from J, with 14 bases in between. The CDR3 runs 16 residues. Germline V gene lookup returns CDR1 SNHLY and CDR2 FYNNEI.

CDR3 bases: TGCGCCAGCAGCCAACCGGGGCGAACTAATGAAAAACTGTTTTTT. Translating it yields CASSQPGRTNEKLFF. The chain joins TRBV4-1 to TRBJ1-4, with D possibly TRBD1 on 5 matching bases. CDR1 and CDR2 from the germline V gene are MGHRA and YSYEKL. V lost 2 bases and J 1 base, leaving 8 bases between the germline ends. The CDR3 has 15 amino acids.

This clonotype was seen many times. The chain recombines TRBV24-1 with TRBJ2-2; a weak D match, TRBD1 (5 bases). The V and J ends lost 7 bases and 8 bases respectively, with 10 bases between them. Germline V lookup: CDR1 KGHDR, CDR2 SFDVKD. The CDR3 loop spans 12 amino acids. The DNA of the CDR3 is TGTGCCACCAGAAGTGGGGCAGGGGAGCTGTTTTTT. As protein: CATRSGAGELFF.

This clonotype occurred a few times. The V call is TRBV25-1, the J call TRBJ2-7; 7 nucleotides line up with TRBD1. Germline V gene lookup returns CDR1 MGHDK and CDR2 SYGVNS. With V trimmed by 2 bases and J by 0 bases, 4 bases remained unmatched. The CDR3 loop spans 15 amino acids. Here the CDR3 DNA reads TGTGCCAGCAGTGAAGGACAGGCGAGCTCCTACGAGCAGTACTTC. Encoded protein: CASSEGQASSYEQYF.

This clonotype was recorded a few times. The J gene is TRBJ1-4, the V gene TRBV5-4; D might be TRBD1 (6 bases). The CDR3 is made up of 15 amino acids. CDR1 and CDR2 from the germline V gene are SGHNT and YYREEE (reference sequence). Trimming shortened V by 4 bases and J by 2 bases, and 12 bases separated the two germline ends. This chain's CDR3 is CASSPERGTNEKLFF. CDR3 in DNA: TGTGCCAGCAGCCCGGAGAGGGGGACTAATGAAAAACTGTTTTTT. The full variable domain, in which reference TRBV5-4 and TRBJ1-4 provide the parts outside the CDR3, is ETGVTQSPTHLIKTRGQQVTLRCSSQSGHNTVSWYQQALGQGPQFIFQYYREEENGRGNFPPRFSGLQFPNYSSELNVNALELDDSALYLCASSPERGTNEKLFFGSGTQLSVL.

This clonotype was recorded at least ten times. This rearrangement joins TRBV5-1 to TRBJ2-5; D ambiguous. Per germline, CDR1 SGHRS and CDR2 YFSETQ. The V end was cut by 0 bases, the J end by 4 bases, with 4 bases between. The CDR3 length is 12 residues. The CDR3 spells CASSLGPETQYF. The CDR3 DNA reads as TGCGCCAGCAGCTTGGGCCCAGAGACCCAGTACTTC.

There are a few counts of this clonotype. This chain links TRBV7-9 with TRBJ2-1, with D maybe TRBD1 (6 bases). The CDR3 covers 14 residues. Germline V gene lookup returns CDR1 SEHNR and CDR2 FQNEAQ (reference sequence). The V gene lost 5 bases and the J gene lost 5 bases, with 13 bases spanning the gap. The CDR3 nucleotides are TGTGCCAGCAGCCCCCAGCGGACAGACAATGAGCAGTTCTTC. This translates into CASSPQRTDNEQFF. Together with reference TRBV7-9 and TRBJ2-1, the CDR3 gives the full variable domain: DTGVSQNPRHKITKRGQNVTFRCDPISEHNRLYWYRQTLGQGPEFLTYFQNEAQLEKSRLLSDRFSAERPKGSFSTLEIQRTEQGDSAMYLCASSPQRTDNEQFFGPGTRLTVL.

The chain couples TRBV9 to TRBJ2-7; TRBD1 matches at 7 bases. Germline CDR1 SGDLS, CDR2 YYNGEE. The V and J ends lost 4 bases and 4 bases, in that order; junction bases with no gene match: 11. The CDR3 totals 15 residues. The CDR3, as DNA: TGTGCCAGCAGCCCCGGGACAGTTAAACAGTACGAGCAGTACGTC. Protein product: CASSPGTVKQYEQYV.

This clonotype was seen more than once but under ten times. The chain uses TRBV7-8 and TRBJ2-7; the match to TRBD1 covers 8 bases. Germline V gene data show CDR1 as SGHVS and CDR2 as FQNEAQ. V was clipped by 5 bases and J by 2 bases; unmatched bases: 5. This CDR3 comprises 14 residues. CDR3 bases: TGTGCCAGCAGCCCCCAGGGACAGGCCTACGAGCAGTACTTC. This encodes CASSPQGQAYEQYF.

This clonotype was detected a few times. As DNA, the CDR3 is TGTGCCTGGAGTTGGGGGTACACTGAAGCTTTCTTT. It translates to CAWSWGYTEAFF. The chain couples TRBV30 to TRBJ1-1; perhaps TRBD1 as D (5 bases). V lost 2 bases and J 3 bases, leaving 7 bases between the germline ends. This CDR3 region has 12 residues. Per germline, CDR1 GTSNPN and CDR2 SVGIG (reference sequence). Variable domain in full (rest from reference TRBV30 and TRBJ1-1): SQTIHQWPATLVQPVGSPLSLECTVEGTSNPNLYWYRQAAGRGLQLLFYSVGIGQISSEVPQNLSASRPQDRQFILSSKKLLLSDSGFYLCAWSWGYTEAFFGQGTRLTVV.

This clonotype has more than one count but fewer than ten. CDR3 residues: CASSLPGRGEQFF. The CDR3 DNA is TGTGCCAGCAGTTTACCCGGGCGGGGTGAGCAGTTCTTC. This rearrangement joins TRBV12-3 or TRBV12-4 to TRBJ2-1; maybe TRBD2 (6 bases). Trimming cost V 2 bases and J 9 bases, with 11 bases left between them. The CDR3 totals 13 residues.

This chain links TRBV4-2 with TRBJ2-2, with D possibly TRBD2 on 5 matching bases. The germline V and J ends were trimmed by 5 bases and 5 bases, with 6 bases remaining between them. CDR1 and CDR2 (germline): LGHNA, YNFKEQ. The CDR3 is 12 residues long. CDR3 region: CASSRETGELFF. CDR3 DNA: TGTGCCAGCAGCAGGGAGACCGGGGAGCTGTTTTTT.

This clonotype came up many times. The V and J genes are TRBV7-2 and TRBJ2-3; 9 positions match TRBD1. J gave up 4 bases and V 7 bases, and 9 bases lay outside the gene matches. The germline V gene encodes CDR1 SGHTA and CDR2 FQGNSA. The CDR3 loop spans 15 amino acids. The CDR3 bases are TGTGCCAGCAAAATTAGGGGACAGGGCCCAGATACGCAGTATTTT. This gives the protein CASKIRGQGPDTQYF. Full variable domain (missing parts from reference TRBV7-2 and TRBJ2-3): GAGVSQSPSNKVTEKGKDVELRCDPISGHTALYWYRQSLGQGLEFLIYFQGNSAPDKSGLPSDRFSAERTGGSVSTLTIQRTQQEDSAVYLCASKIRGQGPDTQYFGPGTRLTVL.

In this sample, this clonotype turned up many times. The chain is built from TRBV9 and TRBJ2-7, with D unclear. CDR3 length: 14 amino acids. The germline gives CDR1 SGDLS, CDR2 YYNGEE. Trimming took 0 bases from V and 2 from J, leaving 9 bases between them. The CDR3 coding sequence is TGTGCCAGCAGCGTAGTGGGTTTGCCCTACGAGCAGTACGTC. The encoded protein is CASSVVGLPYEQYV.

This clonotype has only a few counts. This sequence joins TRBV27 and TRBJ2-7; 8 bases are a match to TRBD2. CDR3 length: 13 residues. V lost 6 bases and J lost 6; bases outside the gene matches: 7. The germline gives CDR1 MNHEY, CDR2 SMNVEV (reference sequence). CDR3 sequence (DNA): TGTGCCAGCAGCCGGGGGGGGACAATCGAGCAGTACTTC. Translation gives CASSRGGTIEQYF.

The J gene is TRBJ1-6, the V gene TRBV4-1; TRBD1 is a possible D gene (6 bases). The CDR3 runs to 14 residues. Germline V gene data show CDR1 as MGHRA and CDR2 as YSYEKL. V dropped 4 bases and J dropped 5 bases, with 9 bases sitting between them. The CDR3 protein is CASSPGHNNSPLHF. Written as DNA, the CDR3 is TGCGCCAGCAGCCCGGGACATAATAATTCACCCCTCCACTTT.